This TCR beta chain was sequenced for a study of blood T cell repertoires in COVID-19. Study-wide context: The study drew acute and convalescent COVID-19 samples from the United States, Italy and Spain. PBMCs, B-cell-depleted T cells, or T cells were the source of the cDNA or gDNA that made up the material.

This CDR3 spans 13 amino acids. From germline, CDR1 is MGHRA and CDR2 YSYEKL. Trimming removed 4 bases at V and 4 bases at J, with 10 bases between. Authors' processing steps: Amplification from reference gene primers served as the basis for estimated nucleated cell counts. Clones were sequenced by immunoSEQ multiplex PCR, and TCRdb holds only the in-frame ones, with some missing. From that table come the V and J calls and clone size; the DNA was used to work out D and trimming. The table has more than 200,000 clones, 80% to 85% seen once; the top ten hold roughly 10%. The Seattle patients, enrolled during active infection, were followed longitudinally.

The sample comprised peripheral blood. V is TRBV4-1 and J is TRBJ1-1; TRBD1 is a possible D gene (6 bases). The sequence was obtained from a woman aged 80 or over with COVID-19, enrolled during active disease. CDR3 region: CASSLRQATEAFF. The CDR3 DNA reads as TGCGCCAGCAGCCTCAGACAGGCCACTGAAGCTTTCTTT.